This T cell receptor beta chain was obtained from a study of glioma-infiltrating T cells after dendritic cell vaccination. General study results and limits: Patients with more pretreatment TILs had longer time to progression and survival.

Described time point: after dendritic cell vaccination, including at tumor progression/relapse. Only patients with spare fresh-frozen tumor and over two years of follow-up were included. PBMC were collected before vaccination, two weeks after the third vaccination, and at progression. Comments on this clone: Its antigen remains unknown.

V trimming: 5 bases; J trimming: 3 bases; junction bases outside the gene matches: 11. The germline V gene has CDR1 WNHNN and CDR2 SYGVQD (reference sequence). The CDR3 has 16 residues. Method: immunoSEQ multiplex PCR; TCRdb's copy keeps in-frame clones and lacks some. Seen here are some 99,000 clones, roughly 80% observed once, and the top ten hold about 5.5%. This clonotype was sampled from a human donor with glioblastoma. V gene TRBV10-1 combines with J gene TRBJ2-3, with 7 bases aligning to TRBD2. The sample consisted of blood, taken after dendritic cell vaccination. The CDR3 DNA sequence: TGCGCCAGCAGTAAGTTTGCGGGAGAATTGACAGATACGCAGTATTTT. Translated, it gives CASSKFAGELTDTQYF.